This T cell receptor (beta chain) came from a study of T cell changes during pregnancy in multiple sclerosis (dated by TCRdb to between 2018 and 2020). Study-level background: Changes in the T cell repertoire over the course of pregnancy were examined in this study in women with multiple sclerosis.

The germline V gene yields SQVTM for CDR1 and ANQGSEA for CDR2. Inclusive of the bounding cysteine and phenylalanine, the CDR3 is 13 residues long. Here the CDR3 DNA is all that survives: 39 bases in frame from base 1. V is reduced by 6 bases and J by 3 bases, leaving a spacing of 15 bases between them. The count of this clone is one. It has no known antigen specificity. No much larger clone exists at a distance of one base, and base qualities are not known. The library was made by the immunoSEQ multiplex PCR assay. TCRdb provides this immuneACCESS table in a form limited to in-frame rearrangements. Some clones are lacking; in checked studies, under half of them reflect an unresolved V gene, and why the rest are absent is not known. The sample yields under 70,000 clones; around 93% were counted once. Together, the top ten hold around 0.8% of the sample.

The clonotype comes from a female donor with multiple sclerosis, enrolled in a pregnancy study. Sequencing used CD4+ T cells from peripheral blood mononuclear cells, obtained in the first trimester of pregnancy. The chain employs TRBV29-1 and TRBJ2-7; the D region possibly corresponds to TRBD1 (6 bases align). The CDR3 here reads CSVLRGGGYEQYF. The bases read TGCAGCGTCCTCAGGGGTGGGGGCTACGAGCAGTACTTC.